One and the same sample provided the 26 T cell receptor beta chains below, sequenced in a study of human thymus T cells. TCRdb's table, derived via immunoSEQ multiplex PCR, lists solely in-frame clones and lacks some. The sample has tens of thousands of clones, 94% seen once. Sequenced: blood. The receptor set was obtained from a boy younger than two with a congenital heart defect but otherwise immunologically healthy.

V usage is TRBV7-2 and J usage is TRBJ2-1; TRBD2 agrees at 7 bases. V gave up 5 bases and J gave up 15 bases; unmatched junction bases: 10. CDR1 and CDR2 from the germline V gene are SGHTA and FQGNSA. The CDR3 has 12 residues. The CDR3 nucleotides are TGTGCCAGCAGCCCTTCCCCATTAGCGGGGTTCTTC. Translating gives CASSPSPLAGFF.

The gene calls are TRBV7-2 and TRBJ2-1, with D perhaps TRBD2 (5 bases). Germline V lookup: CDR1 SGHTA, CDR2 FQGNSA. The CDR3 length is 13 residues. The V end was cut by 3 bases, the J end by 4 bases, with 7 bases between. The CDR3 DNA is TGTGCCAGCAGCTTTGGAGGTTACAATGAGCAGTTCTTC. Residues: CASSFGGYNEQFF.

The CDR3, as DNA: TGCGCCAGCAGCCAAGATCTGGAGGGGGCTGCTGACTATGGCTACACCTTC. Translated, it gives CASSQDLEGAADYGYTF. The chain recombines TRBV4-3 with TRBJ1-2; the match to TRBD1 covers 7 bases. The CDR3 length is 17 residues. CDR1 and CDR2 from the germline V gene are LGHNA and YSLEER. Germline trimming cut 0 bases from V and 3 bases from J; bases unmatched to any gene: 10.

This chain links TRBV28 with TRBJ1-4; 7 bases fit TRBD1. The germline gives CDR1 MDHEN, CDR2 SYDVKM. CDR3 length: 12 residues. V shed 6 bases and J 7 bases; nucleotides not matched to a gene: 2. The CDR3 region has the DNA TGTGCCAGCAGGACAGGGTTTGAAAAACTGTTTTTT. Amino acids: CASRTGFEKLFF.

The V and J genes are TRBV27 and TRBJ2-3, with 13 nucleotides matching TRBD2. The CDR3 contains 16 residues. Germline CDR1 is MNHEY and CDR2 is SMNVEV (reference sequence). The ends lost 6 bases at V and 3 bases at J; junction bases unmatched: 6. The CDR3 nucleotides read TGTGCCAGCAGCGAGAGACTAGCGGGGGGTACAGATACGCAGTATTTT. This encodes CASSERLAGGTDTQYF.

This chain links TRBV18 with TRBJ2-6, with D perhaps TRBD1 (6 bases). Per the germline V gene, CDR1 is KGHSH and CDR2 is LQKENI. V was pared by 2 bases and J by 12 bases, with 20 bases between. The CDR3 is 16 residues long. The chain's CDR3 is CASSPSRDTSSSVLTF. CDR3 DNA: TGTGCCAGCTCACCATCCCGGGACACTTCTTCATCCGTCCTGACTTTC.

The chain is built from TRBV27 and TRBJ2-1, with D tentatively TRBD1 (5 bases). The V gene's germline CDR1 is MNHEY and CDR2 SMNVEV (reference sequence). The CDR3 is 17 residues long. The V end was cut by 6 bases, the J end by 5 bases, with 23 bases between. Here the CDR3 DNA reads TGTGCCAGCAGAGAAGATTACAGGAAAATGGACAACAATGAGCAGTTCTTC. Its translation is CASREDYRKMDNNEQFF.

The V and J genes are TRBV7-2 and TRBJ2-4; D remains ambiguous. V gave up 2 bases and J gave up 0 bases, with 2 bases separating them. Germline V gene lookup returns CDR1 SGHTA and CDR2 FQGNSA. This CDR3 is 13 amino acids long. CDR3: CASSLLAKNIQYF. DNA for the CDR3: TGTGCCAGCAGCTTACTAGCCAAAAACATTCAGTACTTC.

The V gene is TRBV7-9, the J gene TRBJ2-1, with TRBD2 identical over 8 bases. There are 15 residues in the CDR3. Germline V gene sequence: CDR1 SEHNR, CDR2 FQNEAQ (reference sequence). With 2 bases clipped from V and 8 bases from J, the junction kept 8 bases outside the gene matches. The CDR3 is CASSLSPSGGHEQFF. The CDR3 nucleotides read TGTGCCAGCAGCTTATCACCCAGCGGGGGCCATGAGCAGTTCTTC.

V is TRBV5-4 and J is TRBJ2-7; 10 bases match TRBD2. CDR1 and CDR2 from the germline V gene are SGHNT and YYREEE (reference sequence). Trimming removed 4 bases from V and 2 bases from J; junction bases left unmatched: 6. The CDR3 totals 15 residues. CDR3 residues: CASSPGLARTYEQYF. The DNA of the CDR3 is TGTGCCAGCAGCCCGGGACTAGCGCGCACCTACGAGCAGTACTTC.

The rearrangement uses TRBV7-2 and TRBJ2-5, with D perhaps TRBD2 (6 bases). Germline V gene data show CDR1 as SGHTA and CDR2 as FQGNSA. V lost 1 base and J lost 1, with 7 bases in between. The CDR3 loop spans 14 amino acids. The CDR3 sequence is CASSLVAVQETQYF. DNA of the CDR3: TGTGCCAGCAGCTTAGTAGCGGTCCAAGAGACCCAGTACTTC.

This chain uses TRBV5-1 with TRBJ2-7; no firm D call. Per germline, CDR1 SGHRS and CDR2 YFSETQ. The CDR3 runs to 15 residues. The V end lost 0 bases, the J end lost 3 bases, and 13 bases lay between the germline ends. The CDR3 reads CASSLALGLFYEQYF. The CDR3 coding sequence is TGCGCCAGCAGCTTGGCCCTTGGGTTGTTCTACGAGCAGTACTTC.

V is TRBV9 and J is TRBJ1-2; D not resolved. This CDR3 comprises 15 residues. CDR1 and CDR2 (germline): SGDLS, YYNGEE. V was clipped by 0 bases and J by 4 bases, with 13 bases between them. The CDR3 is CASSVGGAMFYGYTF. CDR3 sequence (DNA): TGTGCCAGCAGCGTAGGCGGTGCTATGTTCTATGGCTACACCTTC.

J is TRBJ2-3 and V is TRBV19; TRBD2 matches at 14 bases. The germline gives CDR1 LNHDA, CDR2 SQIVND (reference sequence). The CDR3 sequence is 16 residues long. The V segment lost 5 bases and the J segment 5 bases; nucleotides outside the gene matches: 6. The CDR3 sequence: CASSPGLAGGLDTQYF. CDR3 coding DNA: TGTGCCAGTAGTCCTGGACTAGCGGGAGGATTAGATACGCAGTATTTT. The variable domain in full, completed from reference TRBV19 and TRBJ2-3, reads DGGITQSPKYLFRKEGQNVTLSCEQNLNHDAMYWYRQDPGQGLRLIYYSQIVNDFQKGDIAEGYSVSREKKESFPLTVTSAQKNPTAFYLCASSPGLAGGLDTQYFGPGTRLTVL.

The chain employs TRBV4-1 and TRBJ1-1, with D possibly matching TRBD1 (5 bases). Trimming took off 6 bases at V and 5 bases at J, with 13 bases between the two ends. CDR3 length equals 13 residues. Germline CDR1 is MGHRA and CDR2 is YSYEKL. Here the CDR3 reads CASRFQGGTEAFF. Here the CDR3 DNA reads TGCGCCAGCAGGTTTCAGGGTGGGACTGAAGCTTTCTTT.

The J gene is TRBJ1-6, the V gene TRBV27; maybe TRBD1 (5 bases). V lost 1 base and J 10 bases, leaving 5 bases between the germline ends. Per the germline V gene, CDR1 is MNHEY and CDR2 is SMNVEV (reference sequence). There are 12 residues in the CDR3. The CDR3 is CASSLWGSPLHF. CDR3 nucleotides: TGTGCCAGCAGTTTATGGGGGTCACCCCTCCACTTT.

The chain carries TRBV7-2 and TRBJ2-5; 8 bases map to TRBD2. V lost 2 bases, J lost 4 bases, and 0 bases stayed unmatched. Germline V gene data show CDR1 as SGHTA and CDR2 as FQGNSA. The CDR3 has 13 amino acids. CDR3 residues: CASSLLAGETQYF. The CDR3 DNA reads as TGTGCCAGCAGCTTACTAGCGGGAGAGACCCAGTACTTC.

The J gene is TRBJ2-7, the V gene TRBV29-1, with D perhaps TRBD1 (6 bases). Germline CDR1 is SQVTM and CDR2 is ANQGSEA. This CDR3 is built from 12 residues. V was trimmed by 5 bases and J by 2 bases, leaving 10 bases between them. The CDR3 region has the DNA TGCAGCGTTATCGGACAGACCTACGAGCAGTACTTC. It yields the protein CSVIGQTYEQYF.

The chain recombines TRBV30 with TRBJ1-2, with D uncertain. V lost 0 bases and J 1 base, leaving 6 bases between the germline ends. CDR1 is GTSNPN and CDR2 is SVGIG in the germline V gene (reference sequence). This CDR3 is 13 amino acids long. CDR3 sequence reads: CAWSVSINYGYTF. The DNA for the CDR3 is TGTGCCTGGAGTGTATCTATTAACTATGGCTACACCTTC.

V gene TRBV10-1 combines with J gene TRBJ2-3; a possible D gene is TRBD1 (6 bases). The CDR3 is 16 amino acids. Trimming stripped 2 bases from V and 0 bases from J, with 12 bases between. CDR1 and CDR2 from the germline V gene are WNHNN and SYGVQD (reference sequence). The CDR3 sequence: CASSERPTGSTDTQYF. The CDR3 nucleotides read TGCGCCAGCAGTGAGCGCCCGACAGGCAGCACAGATACGCAGTATTTT.

V gene TRBV21-1 combines with J gene TRBJ2-4; TRBD2 is the table's D call, not checked against the DNA. TRBV21-1 is listed as a pseudogene. This CDR3 is 15 amino acids long. CDR3 in DNA: TGTGCCAGCAGCAAAGAGAGAATAGCCAAAAACATTCAGTACTTC. Translated, it gives CASSKERIAKNIQYF.

This rearrangement joins TRBV30 to TRBJ1-5, with D tentatively TRBD1 (6 bases). V lost 3 bases and J 7 bases, leaving 13 bases between the germline ends. This CDR3 region has 13 residues. Looked up from germline, CDR1 is GTSNPN and CDR2 is SVGIG (reference sequence). The CDR3 protein is CAWRRGAGQPQHF. Written as DNA, the CDR3 is TGTGCCTGGAGGAGGGGGGCTGGGCAGCCCCAGCATTTT.

The V call is TRBV10-3, the J call TRBJ2-7; 11 bases are shared with TRBD2. Trimming at V came to 11 bases and at J to 2 bases, leaving 8 bases not matched to a gene. Germline CDR1 reads ENHRY; CDR2 reads SYGVKD. This CDR3 contains 14 residues. CDR3 nucleotides: TGTGCCCTTTCGACTAGCGGGGTCACCTACGAGCAGTACTTC. It is translated as CALSTSGVTYEQYF.

This chain joins TRBV7-3 and TRBJ2-1; 8 bases match TRBD2. The CDR3 totals 19 residues. Germline CDR1 and CDR2: SGHTA and FQGTGA. J gave up 5 bases and V 5 bases, and 20 bases lay outside the gene matches. For the CDR3, the DNA is TGTGCCAGCAGCGTATACCCACCTCCCGGGGGGGGCCCCCACAATGAGCAGTTCTTC. Protein sequence: CASSVYPPPGGGPHNEQFF.

This chain connects TRBV6-1 to TRBJ2-3; 11 nucleotides agree with TRBD2. The CDR3 is 19 residues long. The V gene end was trimmed by 1 base and the J gene end by 0 bases; junction bases not matched to a gene: 9. Germline CDR1 and CDR2: MNHNS and SASEGT. This CDR3 is CASSEGSSGGFSSTDTQYF. CDR3 nucleotides: TGTGCCAGCAGTGAAGGTTCTAGCGGGGGGTTCTCTAGCACAGATACGCAGTATTTT.

The V call is TRBV5-1, the J call TRBJ1-4; no reliable D call. The CDR3 runs 14 residues. Between the trimmed V and J ends, which lost 0 bases and 4 bases, there was a span of 7 bases. The germline gives CDR1 SGHRS, CDR2 YFSETQ. CDR3 in amino acids: CASSLGVYNEKLFF. The DNA of the CDR3 is TGCGCCAGCAGCTTGGGGGTTTATAATGAAAAACTGTTTTTT.